This T cell receptor beta chain appears in the sequencing data of a study of T cell responses to AZD1222 COVID-19 vaccine. Study observations and caveats: Spike regions recognized by vaccine-associated CD4 TCRs spanned the protein, led by 160-218 and 743-854. The peak T cell response came first, and repertoires were sampled only after it.

The table came from immunoSEQ multiplex PCR; TCRdb's copy has only in-frame clones and leaves some out. The table records about 64,000 clones, roughly 80% of them present only once. Trimming at V came to 8 bases and at J to 4 bases, leaving 12 bases not matched to a gene. The CDR3 totals 15 residues. CDR1 is GTSNPN, CDR2 SVGIG, per germline (reference sequence). A word on this clone: Its target is not known.

This chain joins TRBV30 and TRBJ2-1; 9 nucleotides line up with TRBD2. The TCR originated in an adult who received the AZD1222 COVID-19 vaccine. The input for sequencing was peripheral blood, taken 28 days after the second AZD1222 dose. Here the CDR3 reads CAGRRRGGSYNEQFF. The CDR3 bases are TGTGCCGGACGAAGGCGGGGGGGATCATACAATGAGCAGTTCTTC.